This T cell receptor beta chain stems from a study of blood T cell repertoires in COVID-19. At the level of the study: PBMCs, B-cell-depleted T cells, or T cells provided the cDNA or gDNA that made up the material.

This clone was counted a few times. The V gene's germline CDR1 is MNHEY and CDR2 SVGAGI. The V and J ends lost 4 bases and 2 bases respectively, with 14 bases between them. The CDR3 spans 15 residues. Data came from immunoSEQ multiplex PCR; TCRdb stores just in-frame clones and leaves some out. Among some 89,000 clones listed, about 85% were seen once. The sequenced sample was peripheral blood. The chain combines TRBV6-5 with TRBJ1-1; TRBD1 is a possible D gene (6 bases). The sequence derives from a man in his sixties with acute or convalescent COVID-19. CDR3 nucleotides: TGTGCCAGCAGTTTCGACGGGGACATTAACACTGAAGCTTTCTTT. It translates to CASSFDGDINTEAFF.